This T cell receptor (beta chain) appears in the sequencing data of a study of cytomegalovirus exposure and HLA in healthy donors. Overall study: Unique TCR beta sequences numbering some 110 million came from about 180 million T cells in an earlier analysis. Study observations and caveats: Owing to their indistinguishability, certain V segments, notably TRBV6-2 and TRBV6-3, were excluded. HLA allele associations emerged for 16,951 TCR beta sequences in a later analysis, at 0.05 false discovery rate.

With regard to this clone: Its antigen is as yet unknown.

The primer mix had 60 Vbeta and 13 Jbeta primers. In the authors' methods: It was a later analysis that counted tens of millions of unique TCR beta chains, of which some 9.9 million were shared. Clones were sequenced by immunoSEQ multiplex PCR, and TCRdb holds only the in-frame ones, with some missing. The V and J calls and clone size were taken over from that table, and D and trimming were inferred from the DNA. The sample has 40,000 to 50,000 clones. The V and J ends lost 3 bases and 1 base, in that order; junction bases with no gene match: 7. Looked up from germline, CDR1 is SGHVS and CDR2 is FQNEAQ. This CDR3 region has 16 residues.

The chain carries TRBV7-8 and TRBJ2-3, with 7 bases fitting TRBD2. Sequenced input: PBMCs. The source is a woman between 40 and 55 years old in good health and CMV-seronegative. CDR3 in DNA: TGTGCCAGCAGCTTTTGGGGGAGGGACGGCACAGATACGCAGTATTTT. It translates to CASSFWGRDGTDTQYF.